This TCR beta chain was obtained from a study of blood T cell repertoires in COVID-19. About the study: Acute and convalescent COVID-19 samples came from the United States, Italy and Spain.

Produced via immunoSEQ multiplex PCR; TCRdb's table is partial and in-frame only. Altogether 150,000 to 200,000 clones are present, around 82% being singletons, with the ten largest covering approximately 2.4%. Germline V CDR1 and CDR2: MNHEY, SVGAGI. The ends lost 6 bases at V and 2 bases at J; junction bases unmatched: 3. This CDR3 has 15 residues. The sample consisted of peripheral blood. This clonotype originated in a human donor with acute or convalescent COVID-19. The donor label of this sample is uncertain. The rearrangement links TRBV6-5 to TRBJ2-1; the match to TRBD2 covers 11 bases. DNA of the CDR3: TGTGCCAGCAGGAGGGGACTAGCGGCCTACAATGAGCAGTTCTTC. It specifies CASRRGLAAYNEQFF.